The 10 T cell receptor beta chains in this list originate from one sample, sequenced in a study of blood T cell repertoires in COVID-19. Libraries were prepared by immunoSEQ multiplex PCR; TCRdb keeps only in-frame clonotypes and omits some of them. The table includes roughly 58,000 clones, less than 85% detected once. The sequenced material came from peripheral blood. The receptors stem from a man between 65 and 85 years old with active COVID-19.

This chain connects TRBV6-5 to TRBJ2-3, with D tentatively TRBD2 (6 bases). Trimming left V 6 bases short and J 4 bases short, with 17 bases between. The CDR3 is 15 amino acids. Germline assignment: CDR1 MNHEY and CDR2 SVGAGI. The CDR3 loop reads CASRGGGAGADTQYF. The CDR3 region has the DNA TGTGCCAGCAGAGGTGGGGGAGCGGGCGCAGATACGCAGTATTTT.

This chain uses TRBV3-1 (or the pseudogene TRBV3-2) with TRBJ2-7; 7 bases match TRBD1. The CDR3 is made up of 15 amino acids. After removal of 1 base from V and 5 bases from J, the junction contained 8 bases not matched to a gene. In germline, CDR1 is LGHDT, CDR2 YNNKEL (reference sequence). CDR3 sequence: CASSQGGGLRNEQYF. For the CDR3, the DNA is TGTGCCAGCAGCCAAGGAGGGGGCCTTAGGAACGAGCAGTACTTC.

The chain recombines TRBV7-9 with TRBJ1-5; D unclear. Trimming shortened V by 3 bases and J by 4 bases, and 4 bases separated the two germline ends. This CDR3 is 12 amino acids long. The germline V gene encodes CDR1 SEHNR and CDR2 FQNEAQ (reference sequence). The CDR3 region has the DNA TGTGCCAGCAGCTTCCAAAATCAGCCCCAGCATTTT. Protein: CASSFQNQPQHF.

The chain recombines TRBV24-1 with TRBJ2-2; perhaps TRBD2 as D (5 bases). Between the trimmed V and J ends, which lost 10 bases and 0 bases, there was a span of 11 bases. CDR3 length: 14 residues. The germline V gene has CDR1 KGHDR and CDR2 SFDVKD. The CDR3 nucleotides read TGTGCCACTGTTGGACTCCCGAACACCGGGGAGCTGTTTTTT. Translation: CATVGLPNTGELFF.

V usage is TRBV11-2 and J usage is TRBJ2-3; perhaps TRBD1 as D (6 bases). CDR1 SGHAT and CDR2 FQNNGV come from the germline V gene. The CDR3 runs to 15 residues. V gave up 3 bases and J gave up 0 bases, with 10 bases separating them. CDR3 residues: CASSFNRVSTDTQYF. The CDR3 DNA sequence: TGTGCCAGCAGCTTTAACAGGGTTAGCACAGATACGCAGTATTTT.

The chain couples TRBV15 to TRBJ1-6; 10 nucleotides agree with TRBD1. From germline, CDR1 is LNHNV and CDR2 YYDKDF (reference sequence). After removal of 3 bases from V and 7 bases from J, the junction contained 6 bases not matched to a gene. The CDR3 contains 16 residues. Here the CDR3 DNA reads TGTGCCACCAGCAGCACTCCGGGACAGGGGAATTCACCCCTCCACTTT. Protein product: CATSSTPGQGNSPLHF. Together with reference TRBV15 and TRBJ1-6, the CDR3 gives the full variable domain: DAMVIQNPRYQVTQFGKPVTLSCSQTLNHNVMYWYQQKSSQAPKLLFHYYDKDFNNEADTPDNFQSRRPNTSFCFLDIRSPGLGDTAMYLCATSSTPGQGNSPLHFGNGTRLTVT.

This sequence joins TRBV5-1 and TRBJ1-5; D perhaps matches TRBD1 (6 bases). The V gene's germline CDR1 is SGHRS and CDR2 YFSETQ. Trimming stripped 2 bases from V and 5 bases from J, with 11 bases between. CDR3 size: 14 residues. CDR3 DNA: TGCGCCAGCAGCTTAGGGGACAATTATCAGCCCCAGCATTTT. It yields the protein CASSLGDNYQPQHF.

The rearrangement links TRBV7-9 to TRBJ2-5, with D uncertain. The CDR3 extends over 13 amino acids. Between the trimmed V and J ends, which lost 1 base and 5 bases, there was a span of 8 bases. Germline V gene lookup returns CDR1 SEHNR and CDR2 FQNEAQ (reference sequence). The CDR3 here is CASSLDQRETQYF. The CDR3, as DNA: TGTGCCAGCAGCTTAGATCAACGGGAGACCCAGTACTTC.

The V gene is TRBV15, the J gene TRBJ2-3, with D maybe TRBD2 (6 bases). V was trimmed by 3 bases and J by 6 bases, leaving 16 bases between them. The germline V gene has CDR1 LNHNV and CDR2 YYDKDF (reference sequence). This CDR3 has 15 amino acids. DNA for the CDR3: TGTGCCACCAGCAGGGACTACCGATCGGGGGATACGCAGTATTTT. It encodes CATSRDYRSGDTQYF.

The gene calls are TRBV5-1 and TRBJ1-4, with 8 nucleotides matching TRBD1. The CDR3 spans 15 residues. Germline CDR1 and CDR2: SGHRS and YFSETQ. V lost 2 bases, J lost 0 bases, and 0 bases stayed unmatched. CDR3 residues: CASSLQGATNEKLFF. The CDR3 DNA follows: TGCGCCAGCAGCTTACAGGGGGCAACTAATGAAAAACTGTTTTTT.